The 30 T cell receptor beta chains reported below all come from one sample, sequenced in a study of CD8+CD57+ T cells in acquired aplastic anemia. Genomic DNA templated the TCR beta VDJ and CDR3 profiling. TCRdb re-derived calls from the reads in MiXCR, one entry per CDR3 protein. The sample comprises about 220,000 distinct CDR3 sequences, approximately 35% of which are singletons, and around 1.1% rests with the top ten. What was sequenced was sorted CD4+, CD8+, or CD8+CD57+ T cells (not recorded which) from PBMCs. The receptors were gathered from a human donor in good health, serving as a control.

The sample holds a few counts of this clonotype. The chain uses TRBV30 and TRBJ1-5, with 8 bases fitting TRBD1. Germline V gives CDR1 GTSNPN, CDR2 SVGIG (reference sequence). With V trimmed by 0 bases and J by 2 bases, 3 bases remained unmatched. The CDR3 contains 15 residues. CDR3 region: CAWSVQDRGNQPQHF. The CDR3 bases are TGTGCCTGGAGTGTCCAGGACAGGGGCAATCAGCCCCAGCATTTT.

This chain joins TRBV29-1 and TRBJ2-5; D gene ambiguous. CDR1 and CDR2 from the germline V gene are SQVTM and ANQGSEA. This CDR3 has 13 residues. The V gene lost 3 bases and the J gene lost 4 bases, with 12 bases spanning the gap. The chain's CDR3 is CSVDSALSETQYF. DNA of the CDR3: TGCAGCGTTGATTCGGCCCTCTCAGAGACCCAGTACTTC. The whole variable domain, filled in from reference TRBV29-1 and TRBJ2-5, reads SAVISQKPSRDICQRGTSLTIQCQVDSQVTMMFWYRQQPGQSLTLIATANQGSEATYESGFVIDKFPISRPNLTFSTLTVSNMSPEDSSIYLCSVDSALSETQYFGPGTRLLVL.

This clonotype was counted many times. The CDR3 coding sequence is TGTGCCAGCAGCCGGGACGCAGCTAACTATGGCTACACCTTC. This sequence encodes CASSRDAANYGYTF. The chain carries TRBV14 and TRBJ1-2; a possible D gene is TRBD1 (5 bases). The germline CDR1 and CDR2 sequences are SGHDN and FVKESK. With 4 bases removed from V and 0 bases from J, the gap between germline ends came to 9 bases. The CDR3 totals 14 residues.

As for this clonotype: One base away lies a much larger clone, so this may be a sequencing read error. The rearrangement joins TRBV12-3 or TRBV12-4 to TRBJ2-5, with 7 bases lining up with TRBD2. The CDR3 sequence is 14 residues long. The chain's CDR3 is CASSTWDYQGTQYF. In DNA form, the CDR3 reads TGTGCCAGCAGTACGTGGGACTATCAAGGGACCCAGTACTTC.

The chain carries TRBV18 and TRBJ2-3; perhaps TRBD1 as D (6 bases). Germline loops: CDR1 KGHSH, CDR2 LQKENI. This CDR3 has 14 residues. Trimming took off 4 bases at V and 2 bases at J, with 10 bases between the two ends. The CDR3 DNA reads TGTGCCAGCTCACTAGGGACAATCACAGATACGCAGTATTTT. The encoded protein is CASSLGTITDTQYF.

Concerning this clonotype: A much larger clone lies a single base off, so this may be a read error. The conserved phenylalanine or tryptophan is not found at the CDR3 terminus, so this likely reflects a read error. The CDR3 region is CASSFSGSNEQYL. CDR3 DNA sequence: TGTGCCAGTTCTTTTAGCGGGAGCAACGAGCAGTACCTC. The chain has TRBV19 and TRBJ2-7; 9 bases fit TRBD2. Per germline, CDR1 LNHDA and CDR2 SQIVND (reference sequence). This CDR3 has 13 residues. V was pared by 8 bases and J by 5 bases, with 7 bases of the junction left unmatched.

Comment on this clonotype: This may come from a read error, since a much larger clone is one base off. The CDR3 nucleotides are TGTGCCAGCAGTGAGGGACTAGCGGAAGCTACGCAGTATTTT. This sequence encodes CASSEGLAEATQYF. This chain connects TRBV6-4 to TRBJ2-3, with 11 bases matching TRBD2. The CDR3 has 14 residues. The junction had 4 bases not matched to a gene; V was cut back by 3 bases and J by 8 bases. CDR1 and CDR2 (germline): MRHNA, SNTAGT.

V usage is TRBV28 and J usage is TRBJ1-2; 7 bases align to TRBD1. CDR1 is MDHEN, CDR2 SYDVKM, per germline. With 4 bases clipped from V and 0 bases from J, the junction kept 11 bases outside the gene matches. There are 17 residues in the CDR3. The CDR3 nucleotides are TGTGCCAGCAGTTCCTTTGGCCGGACAGGAACTAACTATGGCTACACCTTC. This sequence encodes CASSSFGRTGTNYGYTF.

Worth noting for this clonotype: A much bigger clone sits one base away, suggesting this may be a read error. CDR3 amino acids: CASSSADYPGVEQHF. DNA of the CDR3: TGTGCCAGCAGTTCCGCGGACTATCCGGGGGTCGAGCAGCACTTC. The chain links TRBV6-5 to TRBJ2-7; tentative D call: TRBD2 (6 bases). CDR1 is MNHEY and CDR2 is SVGAGI in the germline V gene. This CDR3 has 15 residues.

The V call is TRBV6-1, the J call TRBJ1-2, with 8 nucleotides matching TRBD1. The CDR3 runs 13 residues. Trimming at V came to 5 bases and at J to 5 bases, leaving 4 bases not matched to a gene. CDR1 is MNHNS, CDR2 SASEGT, per germline. CDR3 nucleotides: TGTGCCAGCAGTACCAGACAGGGGTATGGCTACACCTTC. This encodes CASSTRQGYGYTF.

J is TRBJ1-2 and V is TRBV29-1; D may be TRBD1 (5 bases). This CDR3 comprises 14 residues. The germline V gene encodes CDR1 SQVTM and CDR2 ANQGSEA. The V gene lost 7 bases and the J gene lost 8 bases, with 23 bases spanning the gap. This CDR3 is CSAPGVGREGGYTF. The CDR3 DNA sequence: TGCAGCGCCCCCGGAGTGGGCAGGGAAGGAGGCTACACCTTC.

In its sample, this clonotype was seen many times. The CDR3 DNA reads TGCAGTGCTAGACACGGGATTTATGCCGCCTATAATTCACCCCTCCACTTT. Protein product: CSARHGIYAAYNSPLHF. The genes are TRBV20-1 and TRBJ1-6; D unresolved. Deletions cut 2 bases from V and 2 bases from J, with 16 bases between. Looked up from germline, CDR1 is DFQATT and CDR2 is SNEGSKA (reference sequence). The CDR3 consists of 17 residues.

J is TRBJ2-2 and V is TRBV29-1; D gene uncertain. Trimming left V 4 bases short and J 5 bases short, with 8 bases between. CDR1 is SQVTM, CDR2 ANQGSEA, per germline. The length of the CDR3 is 12 residues. CDR3 protein: CSVGSLTGELFF. CDR3 nucleotide sequence: TGCAGCGTTGGGAGTCTAACCGGGGAGCTGTTTTTT.

This chain links TRBV11-2 with TRBJ1-2; TRBD1 is a possible D gene (6 bases). CDR3 length equals 15 residues. V was shortened by 2 bases and J by 1 base, with 11 bases between the two germline ends. The germline V gene encodes CDR1 SGHAT and CDR2 FQNNGV. CDR3 coding DNA: TGTGCCAGCAGCTTACAGACAGGCAATAACTATGGCTACACCTTC. It encodes CASSLQTGNNYGYTF.

This clonotype was counted many times. This chain uses TRBV25-1 with TRBJ1-1, with unresolved D. The CDR3 is made up of 13 amino acids. Germline V gene sequence: CDR1 MGHDK, CDR2 SYGVNS. V was cut by 0 bases and J by 7 bases, with 9 bases left in between. In nucleotides, the CDR3 is TGTGCCAGCAGTGAATATAGTGAAGGTGAAGCTTTCTTT. It specifies CASSEYSEGEAFF.

The J gene is TRBJ2-7, the V gene TRBV11-2; D is possibly TRBD2 (6 bases). This CDR3 region has 16 residues. V was cut by 1 base and J by 0 bases, with 13 bases left in between. Germline V gene data show CDR1 as SGHAT and CDR2 as FQNNGV. In DNA, the CDR3 is TGTGCCAGCAGCTTAGGGAGGGCGGGAAGCTCCTACGAGCAGTACTTC. Residues: CASSLGRAGSSYEQYF.

The rearrangement uses TRBV11-2 and TRBJ2-7, with TRBD1 matching over 7 bases. Germline loops: CDR1 SGHAT, CDR2 FQNNGV. CDR3 length: 17 amino acids. The junction had 13 bases not matched to a gene; V was cut back by 2 bases and J by 3 bases. Here the CDR3 reads CASSLTGVPLLGYEQYF. The DNA for the CDR3 is TGTGCCAGCAGCTTAACAGGGGTTCCTCTCTTGGGCTACGAGCAGTACTTC.

This clonotype has a handful of counts. The V call is TRBV25-1, the J call TRBJ2-7, with D perhaps TRBD2 (5 bases). Trimming left V 4 bases short and J 5 bases short, with 12 bases between. This CDR3 has 13 amino acids. Germline CDR1 is MGHDK and CDR2 is SYGVNS. The CDR3 reads CASSGLAGNEQYF. CDR3 coding DNA: TGTGCCAGCAGTGGGCTAGCAGGAAACGAGCAGTACTTC.

This clonotype was seen a handful of times. DNA of the CDR3: TGTGCCAGCGGCGGGACTAGCGGGGTAAATGAGCAGTTCTTC. It translates to CASGGTSGVNEQFF. This rearrangement joins TRBV6-1 to TRBJ2-1, with 13 bases lining up with TRBD2. CDR1 is MNHNS and CDR2 is SASEGT in the germline V gene. CDR3 size: 14 residues. V dropped 8 bases and J dropped 7; count of bases not matched to a gene: 5.

The sample holds many counts of this clonotype. V is TRBV20-1 and J is TRBJ2-1; tentative D call: TRBD1 (6 bases). CDR1 and CDR2 (germline): DFQATT, SNEGSKA (reference sequence). The V and J ends lost 5 bases and 6 bases respectively, with 17 bases between them. The CDR3 length is 14 residues. The CDR3 region is CSALPWGPINEQFF. The CDR3 nucleotides are TGCAGTGCTCTCCCTTGGGGGCCCATCAATGAGCAGTTCTTC.

This clonotype turned up a few times. The rearrangement links TRBV12-3 or TRBV12-4 to TRBJ2-7; the D call may be TRBD1 or TRBD2 (5 bases each). The V gene lost 3 bases and the J gene lost 2 bases, with 14 bases spanning the gap. The CDR3 contains 15 residues. CDR3 sequence: CASSLGVFGTYEQYF. For the CDR3, the DNA is TGTGCCAGCAGTTTGGGGGTCTTTGGAACCTACGAGCAGTACTTC.

The table lists this clonotype with a count of one. This chain connects TRBV15 to TRBJ1-1, with D perhaps TRBD1 (5 bases). V shed 8 bases and J shed 0 bases, with 10 bases lying between them. Germline assignment: CDR1 LNHNV and CDR2 YYDKDF (reference sequence). The CDR3 is made up of 13 amino acids. The CDR3 here is CATDQGLNTEAFF. CDR3 sequence (DNA): TGTGCCACCGATCAGGGACTGAACACTGAAGCTTTCTTT.

This clonotype was detected only a few times. V gene TRBV12-3 or TRBV12-4 combines with J gene TRBJ2-2, with 12 bases that match TRBD2. CDR3 length equals 17 residues. The trim removed 2 bases at V and 6 bases at J, leaving 7 bases unmatched. CDR3 coding DNA: TGTGCCAGCAGTTTAAGGATGTCTAGCGGGAGGGCCGGGGAGCTGTTTTTT. It translates to CASSLRMSSGRAGELFF.

This clonotype was seen at least ten times. The chain has TRBV20-1 and TRBJ1-2; D is ambiguous. V was cut by 3 bases and J by 8 bases, with 16 bases left in between. Germline CDR1 is DFQATT and CDR2 is SNEGSKA (reference sequence). This CDR3 is 13 amino acids long. The CDR3 loop reads CSASLRSGKGYTF. CDR3 DNA sequence: TGCAGTGCTAGTTTAAGGTCGGGGAAGGGCTACACCTTC.

The rearrangement uses TRBV11-1 and TRBJ2-1, with D unresolved. The CDR3 has 17 amino acids. Germline V gene sequence: CDR1 SGHAT, CDR2 FQDESV (reference sequence). V was shortened by 5 bases and J by 0 bases, with 17 bases between the two germline ends. The CDR3 sequence: CASSPPAHSASYNEQFF. In DNA form, the CDR3 reads TGTGCCAGCAGCCCTCCAGCCCACAGTGCCTCCTACAATGAGCAGTTCTTC. The full variable domain, with the rest looked up from reference TRBV11-1 and TRBJ2-1, is EAEVAQSPRYKITEKSQAVAFWCDPISGHATLYWYRQILGQGPELLVQFQDESVVDDSQLPKDRFSAERLKGVDSTLKIQPAELGDSAMYLCASSPPAHSASYNEQFFGPGTRLTVL.

The sample holds many counts of this clonotype. This rearrangement joins TRBV6-1 to TRBJ1-2; no clear D gene. Germline CDR1 is MNHNS and CDR2 is SASEGT. Trimming removed 5 bases at V and 5 bases at J, with 15 bases between. The CDR3 sequence is 14 residues long. CDR3 residues: CASSPGPTDYGYTF. Written as DNA, the CDR3 is TGTGCCAGCAGTCCCGGTCCGACCGATTATGGCTACACCTTC.

This clonotype was observed once. The chain couples TRBV10-3 to TRBJ1-5; D ambiguous. From germline, CDR1 is ENHRY and CDR2 SYGVKD. The V end lost 6 bases, the J end lost 6 bases, and 21 bases lay between the germline ends. The length of the CDR3 is 16 residues. The CDR3 sequence is CAISGSDAGGTQPQHF. The DNA of the CDR3 is TGTGCCATCAGCGGCTCAGACGCCGGTGGCACTCAGCCCCAGCATTTT.

In its sample, this clonotype was seen many times. The V call is TRBV5-8, the J call TRBJ1-2; 8 nucleotides agree with TRBD1. The CDR3 is made up of 15 amino acids. Trimming cost V 4 bases and J 3 bases; bases outside gene matches: 8. CDR1 and CDR2 (germline): SGHTS, YDEGEE. CDR3 sequence: CASSAGTGFDYGYTF. In DNA form, the CDR3 reads TGTGCCAGCAGCGCAGGGACAGGTTTTGACTATGGCTACACCTTC. Variable domain in full (rest from reference TRBV5-8 and TRBJ1-2): EAGVTQSPTHLIKTRGQQATLRCSPISGHTSVYWYQQALGLGLQFLLWYDEGEERNRGNFPPRFSGRQFPNYSSELNVNALELEDSALYLCASSAGTGFDYGYTFGSGTRLTVV.

This chain links TRBV28 with TRBJ2-7, with TRBD1 matching over 12 bases. The germline CDR1 and CDR2 sequences are MDHEN and SYDVKM. The CDR3 has 15 residues. Trimming removed 6 bases from V and 9 bases from J; junction bases left unmatched: 12. As DNA, the CDR3 is TGTGCCAGCAGGCTCCGGGACAGGGGGCCTAGTGGGCAGTACTTC. It yields the protein CASRLRDRGPSGQYF. Full variable domain (outside the CDR3, taken from reference TRBV28 and TRBJ2-7): DVKVTQSSRYLVKRTGEKVFLECVQDMDHENMFWYRQDPGLGLRLIYFSYDVKMKEKGDIPEGYSVSREKKERFSLILESASTNQTSMYLCASRLRDRGPSGQYFGPGTRLTVT.

About this clonotype: At one end, the junction sequence differs from germline, possibly due to a read error. V gene TRBV5-6 combines with J gene TRBJ2-7, with a tentative D call TRBD1 (6 bases). This CDR3 region has 13 residues. The V gene's germline CDR1 is SGHDT and CDR2 YYEEEE. CDR3 coding DNA: TGTGCCAGCAGCTCCTTCCAGAGACAGGTTTGGGACTTC. It yields the protein CASSSFQRQVWDF. Full variable domain (remainder filled in from reference TRBV5-6 and TRBJ2-7): DAGVTQSPTHLIKTRGQQVTLRCSPKSGHDTVSWYQQALGQGPQFIFQYYEEEERQRGNFPDRFSGHQFPNYSSELNVNALLLGDSALYLCASSSFQRQVWDFGPGTRLTVT.